The 26 T cell receptor beta chains given below trace back to one sample, sequenced in a study of CD8 T cells in ankylosing spondylitis. TCRdb called the 5' RACE reads again in MiXCR, with one record for every CDR3 protein. The sample has 210,000 or so distinct CDR3 sequences, over 7% seen once. Sequencing was performed on blood, either unsorted or a sorted T cell fraction (not recorded which). These receptors originate from a female donor with ankylosing spondylitis or in good health (not recorded which).

Only a few counts were recorded for this clonotype. This chain joins TRBV20-1 and TRBJ2-3; 8 positions match TRBD2. The CDR3 runs 14 residues. V lost 3 bases to trimming and J lost 4 bases; unmatched junction nucleotides: 6. The germline CDR1 and CDR2 sequences are DFQATT and SNEGSKA (reference sequence). CDR3 in DNA: TGCAGTGCTAGGCACGGGCGGGGGGCAGATACGCAGTATTTT. Its protein is CSARHGRGADTQYF.

The J gene is TRBJ1-6, the V gene TRBV18, with 7 bases aligning to TRBD1. Looked up from germline, CDR1 is KGHSH and CDR2 is LQKENI. The CDR3 contains 15 residues. V lost 3 bases, J lost 9 bases, and 8 bases stayed unmatched. CDR3 nucleotide sequence: TGTGCCAGCTCACCCAGGCAGGGGGACGGTTCACCCCTCCACTTT. This encodes CASSPRQGDGSPLHF.

This chain uses TRBV7-8 with TRBJ1-5; D may be TRBD1 (6 bases). The CDR3 extends over 15 amino acids. V lost 5 bases, J lost 5 bases, and 16 bases lay in between. Germline V gives CDR1 SGHVS, CDR2 FQNEAQ. CDR3 DNA sequence: TGTGCCAGCAGCCGGGCAATACAGGGAGATCAGCCCCAGCATTTT. This encodes CASSRAIQGDQPQHF.

The sample holds many counts of this clonotype. CDR3 amino acids: CASSYPRGQRGYTF. The CDR3 coding sequence is TGTGCCAGCAGTTATCCGAGGGGTCAGCGGGGCTACACCTTC. V is TRBV6-2 or TRBV6-3 and J is TRBJ1-2; tentative D call: TRBD1 (5 bases). The CDR3 extends over 14 amino acids. Trimming cost V 3 bases and J 8 bases, with 16 bases left between them. Germline CDR1 and CDR2: MNHEY and SVGEGT.

This clonotype was seen many times. This chain links TRBV20-1 with TRBJ2-1; 7 nucleotides align to TRBD2. This CDR3 region has 19 residues. The V gene end was trimmed by 5 bases and the J gene end by 5 bases; junction bases not matched to a gene: 24. Germline assignment: CDR1 DFQATT and CDR2 SNEGSKA (reference sequence). CDR3 bases: TGCAGTGCTCGGCCAACCGAAAGGAGAGGGAGGGCCTCGGACAATGAGCAGTTCTTC. Encoded protein: CSARPTERRGRASDNEQFF.

In this sample, this clonotype turned up a few times. V usage is TRBV18 and J usage is TRBJ2-7; TRBD2 is a possible D gene (5 bases). The CDR3 loop spans 10 amino acids. Trimming shortened V by 7 bases and J by 9 bases, and 10 bases separated the two germline ends. Germline values: CDR1 KGHSH, CDR2 LQKENI. CDR3 amino acids: CASLEAGQYF. CDR3 nucleotides: TGTGCCAGCTTGGAGGCAGGGCAGTACTTC.

In its sample, this clonotype was seen many times. The chain uses TRBV5-1 and TRBJ2-3, with D maybe TRBD1 (6 bases). V gave up 5 bases and J gave up 0 bases, with 10 bases separating them. This CDR3 has 14 residues. The germline V gene has CDR1 SGHRS and CDR2 YFSETQ. The CDR3 region is CASRGTTSTDTQYF. For the CDR3, the DNA is TGCGCCAGCAGAGGGACAACTAGCACAGATACGCAGTATTTT. Complete variable domain (other parts from reference TRBV5-1 and TRBJ2-3): KAGVTQTPRYLIKTRGQQVTLSCSPISGHRSVSWYQQTPGQGLQFLFEYFSETQRNKGNFPGRFSGRQFSNSRSEMNVSTLELGDSALYLCASRGTTSTDTQYFGPGTRLTVL.

In its sample, this clonotype was seen a few times. The rearrangement uses TRBV7-9 and TRBJ1-1, with TRBD1 as a possible D gene (5 bases). Germline V CDR1 and CDR2: SEHNR, FQNEAQ (reference sequence). CDR3 length equals 15 residues. V was shortened by 4 bases and J by 5 bases, with 17 bases between the two germline ends. The CDR3 region has the DNA TGTGCCAGCAGCTCGGGGCTCGCCGGGGATACTGAAGCTTTCTTT. Amino acids: CASSSGLAGDTEAFF.

The V and J genes are TRBV20-1 and TRBJ2-3, with TRBD2 matching 12 bases. CDR3 length equals 17 residues. Germline lookup yields CDR1 DFQATT and CDR2 SNEGSKA (reference sequence). V trimming: 4 bases; J trimming: 2 bases; junction bases outside the gene matches: 10. CDR3 amino acids: CSATTSGRYGSTDTQYF. The CDR3 nucleotides are TGCAGTGCTACGACTAGCGGGAGATACGGGTCCACAGATACGCAGTATTTT.

This clonotype was counted ten times or more. This chain connects TRBV5-1 to TRBJ2-5, with 8 bases lining up with TRBD1. CDR3 length: 16 residues. The V gene's germline CDR1 is SGHRS and CDR2 YFSETQ. V shed 0 bases and J 4 bases; nucleotides not matched to a gene: 8. The DNA for the CDR3 is TGCGCCAGCAGCTTGGCCAAGACAGGGGTTGGAGAGACCCAGTACTTC. This sequence encodes CASSLAKTGVGETQYF.

In this sample, this clonotype turned up many times. The chain combines TRBV5-6 with TRBJ2-7; 10 nucleotides line up with TRBD1. J lost 6 bases, V lost 2 bases, and 5 bases had no gene match. The CDR3 covers 14 residues. CDR1 and CDR2 (germline): SGHDT, YYEEEE. The CDR3 sequence is CASSFGDRGSEQYF. Written as DNA, the CDR3 is TGTGCCAGCAGCTTCGGGGACAGGGGATCCGAGCAGTACTTC.

This clonotype was seen only a few times. The junction departs from germline at one end; a sequencing error may be responsible. CDR3: CCARVRGRLVAGREQFF. CDR3 nucleotide sequence: TGCTGTGCTAGAGTGCGGGGGAGACTGGTTGCTGGAAGGGAGCAGTTCTTC. V gene TRBV20-1 combines with J gene TRBJ2-1; 7 bases line up with TRBD2. The CDR3 loop spans 17 amino acids. The germline V gene encodes CDR1 DFQATT and CDR2 SNEGSKA (reference sequence).

This clonotype was found many times. The chain links TRBV7-2 to TRBJ2-1; D remains ambiguous. This CDR3 is built from 12 residues. The germline V gene has CDR1 SGHTA and CDR2 FQGNSA. Deletions cut 5 bases from V and 8 bases from J, with 10 bases between. The CDR3 is CASSKESYEQFF. The CDR3 nucleotides read TGTGCCAGCAGCAAGGAGAGCTATGAGCAGTTCTTC.

The chain joins TRBV19 to TRBJ2-3; 11 bases align to TRBD2. This CDR3 comprises 16 residues. Trimming took 4 bases from V and 3 from J; bases not matched to a gene: 6. Germline V gene sequence: CDR1 LNHDA, CDR2 SQIVND (reference sequence). The chain's CDR3 is CASSTLLAGVTDTQYF. The CDR3 DNA reads as TGTGCCAGTAGTACCCTACTAGCGGGAGTTACAGATACGCAGTATTTT.

This clonotype was seen at least ten times. V and J are TRBV29-1 and TRBJ2-1, with TRBD2 matching 11 bases. The V segment lost 4 bases and the J segment 9 bases; nucleotides outside the gene matches: 17. Looked up from germline, CDR1 is SQVTM and CDR2 is ANQGSEA. The CDR3 has 17 amino acids. CDR3 sequence (DNA): TGCAGCGTTGGGTCTGGGCTAGCGGGAGGAGGGGTAGGTGAGCAGTTCTTC. Translation gives CSVGSGLAGGGVGEQFF.

This clonotype was counted ten times or more. The chain employs TRBV12-3 or TRBV12-4 and TRBJ1-5, with a weak D call TRBD1 (5 bases). Trimming removed 0 bases at V and 6 bases at J, with 12 bases between. The CDR3 runs 15 residues. CDR3 region: CASSLAGHNFQPQHF. The CDR3 nucleotides read TGTGCCAGCAGTTTAGCCGGACATAATTTTCAGCCCCAGCATTTT.

As regards this clonotype: At one of its ends the junction is not consistent with the germline gene, which may arise from a read error. This chain uses TRBV5-6 with TRBJ1-4; perhaps TRBD1 as D (5 bases). The CDR3 is made up of 14 amino acids. The germline CDR1 and CDR2 sequences are SGHDT and YYEEEE. The CDR3: CANSPGQWSEKLFF. CDR3 nucleotide sequence: TGTGCCAACAGCCCAGGGCAATGGAGTGAAAAACTGTTTTTT. The whole variable domain, remainder taken from reference TRBV5-6 and TRBJ1-4, is DAGVTQSPTHLIKTRGQQVTLRCSPKSGHDTVSWYQQALGQGPQFIFQYYEEEERQRGNFPDRFSGHQFPNYSSELNVNALLLGDSALYLCANSPGQWSEKLFFGSGTQLSVL.

This clonotype has a count of ten or more. The V call is TRBV3-1, the J call TRBJ2-1; 7 bases align to TRBD2. Trimming removed 4 bases from V and 9 bases from J; junction bases left unmatched: 9. The CDR3 totals 14 residues. Germline V gene data show CDR1 as LGHDT and CDR2 as YNNKEL (reference sequence). The CDR3, as DNA: TGTGCCAGCAGCCGGGACGTCCCGGGGGGTGAGCAGTTCTTC. The encoded protein is CASSRDVPGGEQFF.

This clonotype came up many times. The V and J genes are TRBV5-4 and TRBJ2-5; tentatively, D is TRBD1 or TRBD2 (5 bases each). The CDR3 is 15 residues long. Germline CDR1 SGHNT, CDR2 YYREEE (reference sequence). V was trimmed by 3 bases and J by 1 base, leaving 13 bases between them. The CDR3 loop is CASSSRGLFQETQYF. The CDR3 coding sequence is TGTGCCAGCAGCTCGAGGGGTTTATTCCAAGAGACCCAGTACTTC.

This clonotype was recorded a few times. This chain joins TRBV7-6 and TRBJ2-7; 15 nucleotides align to TRBD2. V shed 3 bases and J 7 bases; nucleotides not matched to a gene: 1. Germline V gives CDR1 SGHVS, CDR2 FNYEAQ. The CDR3 contains 14 residues. DNA for the CDR3: TGTGCCAGCAGCTTCGGACTAGCGGGAGGGGAGCAGTACTTC. Residues: CASSFGLAGGEQYF.

This clonotype came up many times. The chain recombines TRBV28 with TRBJ2-1; D gene uncertain. V dropped 6 bases and J dropped 7 bases, with 16 bases sitting between them. CDR3 length: 14 residues. Germline V gives CDR1 MDHEN, CDR2 SYDVKM. The CDR3 bases are TGTGCCAGCAGCCCTCCTCGGACGCCTAATGAGCAGTTCTTC. Its protein is CASSPPRTPNEQFF.

To note about this clonotype: It is unclear where the CDR3 begins or ends on the DNA, so no DNA is shown, and the CDR3 is as TCRdb lists it. The chain recombines TRBV28 with TRBJ2-7. Germline assignment: CDR1 MDHEN and CDR2 SYDVKM. The CDR3 is 14 residues long, counting both termini. The CDR3 sequence: CASSTSADSLEQYF.

This clonotype was observed a few times. The genes are TRBV5-1 and TRBJ2-7, with 8 bases that match TRBD2. J was trimmed by 1 base and V by 1 base; bases with no gene match: 10. Germline CDR1 SGHRS, CDR2 YFSETQ. The CDR3 is 17 amino acids. The CDR3 DNA sequence: TGCGCCAGCAGCTTGCAAAGGGGGGCTAGCGGGTCCTACGAGCAGTACTTC. It translates to CASSLQRGASGSYEQYF.

As for this clonotype: A junction end diverges from the germline sequence, so it may reflect a read error. The V and J genes are TRBV19 and TRBJ1-1; 7 bases match TRBD1. Germline assignment: CDR1 LNHDA and CDR2 SQIVND (reference sequence). There are 18 residues in the CDR3. In nucleotides, the CDR3 is TGTACCAGTCTCCCGAAACAACAGGGGCGGGGAATGAACACTGAAGCTTTCTTT. Encoded protein: CTSLPKQQGRGMNTEAFF.

This clonotype was seen many times. The rearrangement links TRBV7-6 to TRBJ2-1, with 10 bases identical to TRBD2. J lost 9 bases, V lost 3 bases, and 17 bases had no gene match. Germline lookup yields CDR1 SGHVS and CDR2 FNYEAQ. The CDR3 consists of 18 residues. Here the CDR3 DNA reads TGTGCCAGCAGCTTCCGACTAGCGGGTTGGGGCAGCTGGGCTGAGCAGTTCTTC. Encoded protein: CASSFRLAGWGSWAEQFF.

The sample holds many counts of this clonotype. The chain is built from TRBV6-5 and TRBJ1-2; no clear D gene. The V end lost 7 bases, the J end lost 8 bases, and 14 bases lay between the germline ends. CDR3 length: 12 amino acids. From germline, CDR1 is MNHEY and CDR2 SVGAGI. CDR3 protein: CASTSTRLGYTF. CDR3 coding DNA: TGTGCCAGCACCTCGACCCGTTTGGGCTACACCTTC.